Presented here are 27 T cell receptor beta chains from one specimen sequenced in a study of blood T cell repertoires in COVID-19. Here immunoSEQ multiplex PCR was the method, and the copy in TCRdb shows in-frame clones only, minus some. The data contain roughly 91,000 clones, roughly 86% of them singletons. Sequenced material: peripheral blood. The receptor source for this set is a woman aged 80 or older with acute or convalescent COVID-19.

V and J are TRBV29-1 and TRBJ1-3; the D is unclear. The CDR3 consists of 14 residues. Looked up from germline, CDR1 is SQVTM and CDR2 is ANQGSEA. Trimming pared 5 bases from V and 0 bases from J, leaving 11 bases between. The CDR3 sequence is CSVTSTVSGNTIYF. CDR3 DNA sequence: TGCAGCGTTACTAGCACTGTCTCTGGAAACACCATATATTTT.

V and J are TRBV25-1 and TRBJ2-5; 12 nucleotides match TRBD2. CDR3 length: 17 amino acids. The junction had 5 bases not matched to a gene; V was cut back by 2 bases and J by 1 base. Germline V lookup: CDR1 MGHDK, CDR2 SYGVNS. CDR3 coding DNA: TGTGCCAGCAGTGAAGAAGGGGGACTAGCGGGCCAAGAGACCCAGTACTTC. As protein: CASSEEGGLAGQETQYF.

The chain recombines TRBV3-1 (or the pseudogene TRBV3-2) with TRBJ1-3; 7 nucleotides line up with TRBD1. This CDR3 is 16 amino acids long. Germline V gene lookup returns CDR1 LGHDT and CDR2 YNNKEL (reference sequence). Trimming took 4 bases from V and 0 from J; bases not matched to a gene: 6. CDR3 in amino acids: CASSLSTGSSGNTIYF. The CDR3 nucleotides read TGTGCCAGCAGCCTTTCGACAGGGAGCTCTGGAAACACCATATATTTT.

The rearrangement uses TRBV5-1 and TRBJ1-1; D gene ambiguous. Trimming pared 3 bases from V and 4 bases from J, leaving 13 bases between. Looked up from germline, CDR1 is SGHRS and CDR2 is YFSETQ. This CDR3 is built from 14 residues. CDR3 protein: CASSSYYASTEAFF. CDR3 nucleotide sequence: TGCGCCAGCAGCTCCTATTATGCGTCCACTGAAGCTTTCTTT.

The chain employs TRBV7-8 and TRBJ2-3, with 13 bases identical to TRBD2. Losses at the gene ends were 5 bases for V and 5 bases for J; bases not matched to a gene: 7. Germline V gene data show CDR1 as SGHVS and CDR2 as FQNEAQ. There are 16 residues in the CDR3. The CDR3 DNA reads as TGTGCCAGCAGCCGAGGACTAGCGGGAGAAGTAGATACGCAGTATTTT. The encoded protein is CASSRGLAGEVDTQYF.

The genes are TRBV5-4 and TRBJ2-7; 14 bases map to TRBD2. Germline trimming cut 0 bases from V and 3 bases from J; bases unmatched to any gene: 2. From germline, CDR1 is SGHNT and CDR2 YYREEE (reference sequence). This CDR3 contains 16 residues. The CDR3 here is CASSLEGTSGGYEQYF. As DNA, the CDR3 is TGTGCCAGCAGCTTGGAGGGGACTAGCGGGGGCTACGAGCAGTACTTC.

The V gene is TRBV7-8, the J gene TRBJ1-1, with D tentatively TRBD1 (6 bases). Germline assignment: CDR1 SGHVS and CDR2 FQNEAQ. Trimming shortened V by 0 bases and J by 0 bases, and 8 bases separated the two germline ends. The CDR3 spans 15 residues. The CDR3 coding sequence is TGTGCCAGCAGCTTAGCTTGGACAGTGAACACTGAAGCTTTCTTT. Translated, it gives CASSLAWTVNTEAFF.

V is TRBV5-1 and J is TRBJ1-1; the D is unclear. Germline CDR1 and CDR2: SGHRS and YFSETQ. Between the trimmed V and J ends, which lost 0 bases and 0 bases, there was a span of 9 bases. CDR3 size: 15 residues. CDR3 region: CASSLGASMNTEAFF. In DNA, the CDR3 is TGCGCCAGCAGCTTGGGGGCTTCCATGAACACTGAAGCTTTCTTT.

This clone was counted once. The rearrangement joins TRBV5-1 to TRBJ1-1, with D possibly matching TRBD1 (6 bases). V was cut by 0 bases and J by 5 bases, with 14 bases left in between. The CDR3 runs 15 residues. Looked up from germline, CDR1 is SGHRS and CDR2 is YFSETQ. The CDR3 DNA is TGCGCCAGCAGCTTGGTTAGGACAGCGCTAACTGAAGCTTTCTTT. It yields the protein CASSLVRTALTEAFF.

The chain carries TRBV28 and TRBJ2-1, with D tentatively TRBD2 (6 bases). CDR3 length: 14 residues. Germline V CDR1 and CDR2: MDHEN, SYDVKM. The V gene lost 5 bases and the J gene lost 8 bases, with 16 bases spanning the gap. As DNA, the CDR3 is TGTGCCAGCAGTCCCGGGGGACCGGTCGATGAGCAGTTCTTC. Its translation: CASSPGGPVDEQFF.

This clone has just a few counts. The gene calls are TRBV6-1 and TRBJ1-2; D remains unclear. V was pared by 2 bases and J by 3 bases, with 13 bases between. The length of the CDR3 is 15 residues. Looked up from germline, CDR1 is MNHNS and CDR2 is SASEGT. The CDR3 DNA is TGTGCCAGCAGTGAAAGCTGGGCGGGAGACTATGGCTACACCTTC. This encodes CASSESWAGDYGYTF.

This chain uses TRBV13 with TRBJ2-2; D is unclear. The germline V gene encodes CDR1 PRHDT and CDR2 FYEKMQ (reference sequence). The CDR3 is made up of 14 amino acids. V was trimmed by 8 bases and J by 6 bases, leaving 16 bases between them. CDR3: CASESRRKPGELFF. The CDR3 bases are TGTGCCAGCGAATCCCGGAGAAAGCCCGGGGAGCTGTTTTTT. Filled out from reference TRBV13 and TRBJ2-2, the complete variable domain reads AAGVIQSPRHLIKEKRETATLKCYPIPRHDTVYWYQQGPGQDPQFLISFYEKMQSDKGSIPDRFSAQQFSDYHSELNMSSLELGDSALYFCASESRRKPGELFFGEGSRLTVL.

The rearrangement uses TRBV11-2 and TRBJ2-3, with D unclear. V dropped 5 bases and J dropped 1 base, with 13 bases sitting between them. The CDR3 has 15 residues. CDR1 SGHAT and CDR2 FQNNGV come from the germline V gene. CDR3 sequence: CASSLSVIRTDTQYF. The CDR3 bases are TGTGCCAGCAGCCTAAGCGTCATTCGCACAGATACGCAGTATTTT.

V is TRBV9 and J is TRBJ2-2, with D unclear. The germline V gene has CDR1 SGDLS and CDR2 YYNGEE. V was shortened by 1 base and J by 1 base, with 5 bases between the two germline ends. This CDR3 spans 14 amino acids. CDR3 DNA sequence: TGTGCCAGCAGCGTATCTCGGAACACCGGGGAGCTGTTTTTT. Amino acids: CASSVSRNTGELFF.

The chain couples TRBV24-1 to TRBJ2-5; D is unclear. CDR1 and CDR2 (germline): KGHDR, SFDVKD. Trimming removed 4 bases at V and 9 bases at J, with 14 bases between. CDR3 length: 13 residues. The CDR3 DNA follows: TGTGCCACCAGTGACCCGCCGTCCGAGGCCCAGTACTTC. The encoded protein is CATSDPPSEAQYF.

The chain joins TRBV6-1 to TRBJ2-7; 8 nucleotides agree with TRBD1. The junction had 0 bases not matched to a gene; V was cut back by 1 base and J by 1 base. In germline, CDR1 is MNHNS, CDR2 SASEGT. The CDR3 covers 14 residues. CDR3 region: CASSEGTGSYEQYF. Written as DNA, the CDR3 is TGTGCCAGCAGTGAAGGGACAGGGTCCTACGAGCAGTACTTC.

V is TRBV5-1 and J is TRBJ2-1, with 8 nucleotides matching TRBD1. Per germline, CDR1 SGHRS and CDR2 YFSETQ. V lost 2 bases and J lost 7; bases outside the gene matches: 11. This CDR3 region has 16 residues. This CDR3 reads CASSLNRDRPGNEQFF. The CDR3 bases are TGCGCCAGCAGCTTAAACCGGGACAGGCCGGGAAATGAGCAGTTCTTC.

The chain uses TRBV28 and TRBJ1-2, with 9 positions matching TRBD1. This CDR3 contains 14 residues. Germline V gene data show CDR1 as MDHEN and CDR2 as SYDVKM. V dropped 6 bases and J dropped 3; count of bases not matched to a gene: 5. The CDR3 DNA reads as TGTGCCAGCAGGGTAACAGGGGGCGACTATGGCTACACCTTC. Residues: CASRVTGGDYGYTF.

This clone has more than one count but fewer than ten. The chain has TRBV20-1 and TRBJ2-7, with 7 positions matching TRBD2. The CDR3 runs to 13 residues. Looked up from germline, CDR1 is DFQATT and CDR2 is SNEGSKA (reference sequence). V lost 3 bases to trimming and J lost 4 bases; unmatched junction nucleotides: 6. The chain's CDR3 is CSASVAGVYEQYF. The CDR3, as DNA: TGCAGTGCTAGTGTGGCGGGAGTATACGAGCAGTACTTC.

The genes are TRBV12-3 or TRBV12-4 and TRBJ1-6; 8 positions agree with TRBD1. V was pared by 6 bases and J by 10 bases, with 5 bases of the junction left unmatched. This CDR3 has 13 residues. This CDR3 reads CASRDRVLSPLHF. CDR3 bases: TGTGCCAGCAGGGACAGGGTTCTCTCACCCCTCCACTTT.

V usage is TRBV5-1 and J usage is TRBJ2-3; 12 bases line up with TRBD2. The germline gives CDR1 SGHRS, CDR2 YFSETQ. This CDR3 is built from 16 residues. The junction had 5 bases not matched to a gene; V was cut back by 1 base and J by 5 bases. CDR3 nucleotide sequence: TGCGCCAGCAGCTTGAGGGCTAGCGGGAGGGTAGATACGCAGTATTTT. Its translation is CASSLRASGRVDTQYF.

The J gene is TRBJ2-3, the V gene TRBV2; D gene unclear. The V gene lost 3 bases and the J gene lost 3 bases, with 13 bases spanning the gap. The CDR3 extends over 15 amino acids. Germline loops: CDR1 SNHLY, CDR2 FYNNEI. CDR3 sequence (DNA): TGTGCCAGCAGTGATCTGGCTAGTGTGACAGATACGCAGTATTTT. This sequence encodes CASSDLASVTDTQYF.

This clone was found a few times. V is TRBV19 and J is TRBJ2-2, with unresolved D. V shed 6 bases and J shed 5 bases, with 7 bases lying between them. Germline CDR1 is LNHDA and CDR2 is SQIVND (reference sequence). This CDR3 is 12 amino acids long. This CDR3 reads CASRPRTGELFF. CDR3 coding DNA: TGTGCCAGTAGACCCCGGACCGGGGAGCTGTTTTTT.

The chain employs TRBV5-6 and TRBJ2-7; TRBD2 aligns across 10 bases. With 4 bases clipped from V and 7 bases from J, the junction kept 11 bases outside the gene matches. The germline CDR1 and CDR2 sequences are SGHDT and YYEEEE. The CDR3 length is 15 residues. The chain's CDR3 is CASSLGTSEFGEQYF. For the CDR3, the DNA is TGTGCCAGCAGCCTAGGGACTAGCGAGTTTGGGGAGCAGTACTTC. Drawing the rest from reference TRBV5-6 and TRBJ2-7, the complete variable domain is DAGVTQSPTHLIKTRGQQVTLRCSPKSGHDTVSWYQQALGQGPQFIFQYYEEEERQRGNFPDRFSGHQFPNYSSELNVNALLLGDSALYLCASSLGTSEFGEQYFGPGTRLTVT.

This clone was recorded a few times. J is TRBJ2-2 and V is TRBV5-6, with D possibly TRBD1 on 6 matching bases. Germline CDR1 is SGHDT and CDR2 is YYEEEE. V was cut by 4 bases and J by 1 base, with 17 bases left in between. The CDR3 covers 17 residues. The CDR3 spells CASSPLAGTMNTGELFF. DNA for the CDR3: TGTGCCAGCAGCCCCCTCGCCGGGACAATGAACACCGGGGAGCTGTTTTTT.

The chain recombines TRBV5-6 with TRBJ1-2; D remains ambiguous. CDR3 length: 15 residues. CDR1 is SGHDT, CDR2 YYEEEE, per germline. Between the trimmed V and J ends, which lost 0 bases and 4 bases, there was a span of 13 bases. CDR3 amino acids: CASSLDPSRGYGYTF. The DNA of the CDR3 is TGTGCCAGCAGCTTGGATCCCTCCCGGGGCTATGGCTACACCTTC.

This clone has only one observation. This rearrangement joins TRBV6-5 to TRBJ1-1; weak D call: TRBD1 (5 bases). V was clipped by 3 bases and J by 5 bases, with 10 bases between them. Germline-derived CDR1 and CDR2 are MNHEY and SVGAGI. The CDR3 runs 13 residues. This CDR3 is CASSYGGGTEAFF. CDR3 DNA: TGTGCCAGCAGTTATGGGGGGGGGACTGAAGCTTTCTTT.